This passage covers 28 T cell receptor beta chains from one sample sequenced in a study of blood T cell repertoires in COVID-19. TCRdb's copy holds only in-frame clones and misses some; the assay was immunoSEQ multiplex PCR. The table shows about 150,000 clones, with around 90% occurring only once. Sequences were obtained from peripheral blood. These TCRs come from a man aged 50 or older with acute or convalescent COVID-19.

The chain combines TRBV5-1 with TRBJ1-1, with a tentative D call TRBD1 (5 bases). Germline values: CDR1 SGHRS, CDR2 YFSETQ. The CDR3 spans 12 residues. With 3 bases removed from V and 10 bases from J, the gap between germline ends came to 13 bases. The CDR3 reads CASSSGQTGAFF. DNA for the CDR3: TGCGCCAGCAGCTCTGGACAAACCGGAGCTTTCTTT.

The rearrangement uses TRBV10-3 and TRBJ1-3, with 8 bases lining up with TRBD1. The CDR3 has 20 amino acids. The germline gives CDR1 ENHRY, CDR2 SYGVKD. The J segment lost 4 bases and the V segment lost 0 bases, leaving 17 bases of the junction unmatched. CDR3 sequence reads: CAISESGGYQGQGPGNTIYF. CDR3 DNA: TGTGCCATCAGTGAGTCGGGGGGCTATCAAGGACAGGGACCAGGAAACACCATATATTTT.

The chain uses TRBV3-1 (or the pseudogene TRBV3-2) and TRBJ2-6; TRBD1 matches at 7 bases. The CDR3 has 14 amino acids. Per the germline V gene, CDR1 is LGHDT and CDR2 is YNNKEL (reference sequence). V shed 5 bases, J shed 2 bases, and the junction held 0 bases outside the gene matches. The CDR3 bases are TGTGCCAGCAGCGACAGGGCTGGGGCCAACGTCCTGACTTTC. This gives the protein CASSDRAGANVLTF.

The V gene is TRBV28, the J gene TRBJ1-2; the D gene is possibly TRBD1 (6 bases). CDR3 size: 12 residues. Germline CDR1 is MDHEN and CDR2 is SYDVKM. Trimming removed 4 bases at V and 7 bases at J, with 10 bases between. The CDR3 sequence is CASSSGTIGYTF. CDR3 coding DNA: TGTGCCAGCAGTTCCGGGACAATTGGCTACACCTTC.

The J gene is TRBJ2-7, the V gene TRBV30; the match to TRBD2 covers 10 bases. The CDR3 runs to 15 residues. CDR1 GTSNPN and CDR2 SVGIG come from the germline V gene (reference sequence). J lost 3 bases, V lost 1 base, and 6 bases had no gene match. The CDR3 region is CAWSAPGLANYEQYF. The CDR3, as DNA: TGTGCCTGGAGTGCGCCGGGACTAGCGAACTACGAGCAGTACTTC.

This chain connects TRBV4-1 to TRBJ1-2, with TRBD1 matching 12 bases. This CDR3 has 16 residues. CDR1 and CDR2 from the germline V gene are MGHRA and YSYEKL. The junction had 5 bases not matched to a gene; V was cut back by 4 bases and J by 2 bases. The CDR3 coding sequence is TGCGCCAGCAGCCGAGGGACAGGGGGCGGCAACTATGGCTACACCTTC. As protein: CASSRGTGGGNYGYTF.

This clone was counted a single time. The chain combines TRBV19 with TRBJ2-1; 12 nucleotides match TRBD2. This CDR3 region has 18 residues. J lost 2 bases, V lost 3 bases, and 8 bases had no gene match. The germline V gene encodes CDR1 LNHDA and CDR2 SQIVND (reference sequence). The CDR3, as DNA: TGTGCCAGTAGTATGGGGACTAGCGGGTTACGTACCTACAATGAGCAGTTCTTC. This sequence encodes CASSMGTSGLRTYNEQFF.

V usage is TRBV9 and J usage is TRBJ1-2; D is unresolved. CDR3 length equals 13 residues. Trimming took 2 bases from V and 5 from J, leaving 10 bases between them. The V gene's germline CDR1 is SGDLS and CDR2 YYNGEE. CDR3 nucleotide sequence: TGTGCCAGCAGCGTTCAGGCAGGTTATGGCTACACCTTC. This encodes CASSVQAGYGYTF.

The chain links TRBV5-8 to TRBJ1-2; D is possibly TRBD1 (6 bases). The germline CDR1 and CDR2 sequences are SGHTS and YDEGEE. The CDR3 has 18 residues. Trimming removed 4 bases at V and 0 bases at J, with 22 bases between. CDR3 nucleotide sequence: TGTGCCAGCAGCCAAGGGCCGGGACATAGATACTCTAACTATGGCTACACCTTC. Encoded protein: CASSQGPGHRYSNYGYTF.

CDR3 sequence reads: CASRTGARAEAFF. CDR3 in DNA: TGTGCCAGCAGGACAGGGGCGAGGGCCGAAGCTTTCTTT. The chain carries TRBV7-8 and TRBJ1-1; 8 nucleotides match TRBD1. Germline CDR1 reads SGHVS; CDR2 reads FQNEAQ. The CDR3 spans 13 residues. V dropped 6 bases and J dropped 8; count of bases not matched to a gene: 8.

This chain joins TRBV7-3 and TRBJ2-2; D is unclear. V lost 5 bases, J lost 4 bases, and 8 bases lay in between. CDR3 length: 13 amino acids. The germline V gene has CDR1 SGHTA and CDR2 FQGTGA. CDR3 protein: CASSPVRTGELFF. Here the CDR3 DNA reads TGTGCCAGCAGCCCGGTTCGCACCGGGGAGCTGTTTTTT.

This clone was seen a few times. CDR3: CAISEQGDQPQHF. The CDR3, as DNA: TGTGCCATCAGTGAACAGGGGGATCAGCCCCAGCATTTT. The chain couples TRBV10-3 to TRBJ1-5; 8 nucleotides match TRBD1. The J segment lost 5 bases and the V segment lost 3 bases, leaving 0 bases of the junction unmatched. This CDR3 has 13 amino acids. The germline V gene has CDR1 ENHRY and CDR2 SYGVKD.

The chain joins TRBV19 to TRBJ1-3; a possible D gene is TRBD1 (6 bases). CDR1 and CDR2 (germline): LNHDA, SQIVND (reference sequence). Trimming took off 7 bases at V and 3 bases at J, with 10 bases between the two ends. CDR3 length: 13 residues. CDR3 nucleotides: TGTGCCAGTAACCAGGGGATTGGAAACACCATATATTTT. Amino acids: CASNQGIGNTIYF.

The chain carries TRBV2 and TRBJ1-6; 8 bases align to TRBD1. CDR3 size: 15 residues. Trimming took 7 bases from V and 7 from J; bases not matched to a gene: 9. Germline CDR1 SNHLY, CDR2 FYNNEI. This chain's CDR3 is CASISQGARNSPLHF. CDR3 nucleotide sequence: TGTGCCAGCATTAGCCAGGGGGCTAGGAATTCACCCCTCCACTTT.

V usage is TRBV4-3 and J usage is TRBJ2-7; no definite D call. Germline V gives CDR1 LGHNA, CDR2 YSLEER. V dropped 3 bases and J dropped 4 bases, with 10 bases sitting between them. The CDR3 spans 13 residues. CDR3 nucleotide sequence: TGCGCCAGCAGCCAGGCAGGAAAATACGAGCAGTACGTC. Translation: CASSQAGKYEQYV.

This clone was counted a single time. V usage is TRBV9 and J usage is TRBJ1-1; D might be TRBD1 (5 bases). Trimming removed 0 bases from V and 3 bases from J, with 18 bases in between. This CDR3 is built from 17 residues. Germline V gene lookup returns CDR1 SGDLS and CDR2 YYNGEE. The CDR3 loop reads CASSVGKGWGVDTEAFF. In DNA form, the CDR3 reads TGTGCCAGCAGCGTAGGAAAGGGATGGGGGGTGGACACTGAAGCTTTCTTT.

This clone was detected only a few times. This chain links TRBV5-1 with TRBJ2-1; TRBD2 agrees at 7 bases. Germline V gene lookup returns CDR1 SGHRS and CDR2 YFSETQ. V lost 0 bases and J lost 3; bases outside the gene matches: 6. The CDR3 extends over 16 amino acids. The CDR3 is CASSLVSSGYYNEQFF. The CDR3 DNA reads as TGCGCCAGCAGCTTGGTCTCTAGCGGCTACTACAATGAGCAGTTCTTC.

The chain joins TRBV30 to TRBJ1-2; maybe TRBD1 (5 bases). The CDR3 loop spans 15 amino acids. Trimming shortened V by 2 bases and J by 3 bases, and 16 bases separated the two germline ends. Germline V CDR1 and CDR2: GTSNPN, SVGIG (reference sequence). This CDR3 is CAWSKKWGVDYGYTF. The CDR3 coding sequence is TGTGCCTGGAGTAAAAAATGGGGCGTCGACTATGGCTACACCTTC.

This chain links TRBV18 with TRBJ1-2; D is possibly TRBD1 (6 bases). The CDR3 has 17 residues. With 4 bases removed from V and 6 bases from J, the gap between germline ends came to 24 bases. Per germline, CDR1 KGHSH and CDR2 LQKENI. CDR3 in amino acids: CASSLTGQPLHEDGYTF. The CDR3 nucleotides read TGTGCCAGCTCACTAACAGGACAGCCACTCCATGAAGATGGCTACACCTTC. The full variable domain, rest sourced from reference TRBV18 and TRBJ1-2, is NAGVMQNPRHLVRRRGQEARLRCSPMKGHSHVYWYRQLPEEGLKFMVYLQKENIIDESGMPKERFSAEFPKEGPSILRIQQVVRGDSAAYFCASSLTGQPLHEDGYTFGSGTRLTVV.

Points on this clone: The sample contains more than one DNA sequence encoding this CDR3. V usage is TRBV7-2 and J usage is TRBJ1-5; 7 nucleotides line up with TRBD1. V was clipped by 5 bases and J by 4 bases; unmatched bases: 5. Germline values: CDR1 SGHTA, CDR2 FQGNSA. This CDR3 is 14 amino acids long. In DNA, the CDR3 is TGTGCCAGCAGCCTCTCGACAGGGAATCAGCCCCAGCATTTT. Its translation is CASSLSTGNQPQHF.

This clone was picked up a small number of times. The rearrangement joins TRBV3-1 (or the pseudogene TRBV3-2) to TRBJ2-5; no firm D call. Germline loops: CDR1 LGHDT, CDR2 YNNKEL (reference sequence). The CDR3 is made up of 13 amino acids. Trimming left V 6 bases short and J 3 bases short, with 11 bases between. The CDR3 sequence is CASRALVEETQYF. The CDR3 coding sequence is TGTGCCAGCAGAGCATTGGTAGAAGAGACCCAGTACTTC.

The rearrangement links TRBV24-1 to TRBJ1-2; D is unclear. Trimming left V 0 bases short and J 0 bases short, with 4 bases between. The CDR3 extends over 14 amino acids. The germline gives CDR1 KGHDR, CDR2 SFDVKD. The DNA of the CDR3 is TGTGCCACCAGTGATTTGAGAGCTAACTATGGCTACACCTTC. It specifies CATSDLRANYGYTF.

With regard to this clone: Other DNA sequences in this sample translate to the same CDR3. The gene calls are TRBV18 and TRBJ2-2; 7 nucleotides line up with TRBD1. Germline V gene sequence: CDR1 KGHSH, CDR2 LQKENI. V lost 2 bases, J lost 1 base, and 1 base stayed unmatched. This CDR3 contains 15 residues. The CDR3 loop reads CASSPGTENTGELFF. The CDR3 nucleotides are TGTGCCAGCTCACCAGGGACAGAGAACACCGGGGAGCTGTTTTTT.

The J gene is TRBJ2-1, the V gene TRBV6-4; the match to TRBD2 covers 11 bases. With 6 bases clipped from V and 4 bases from J, the junction kept 5 bases outside the gene matches. The germline V gene has CDR1 MRHNA and CDR2 SNTAGT. CDR3 length: 15 residues. CDR3 coding DNA: TGTGCCAGCAGCGCGCTAGCGGGAGGATACAATGAGCAGTTCTTC. Translated, it gives CASSALAGGYNEQFF.

The rearrangement links TRBV6-5 to TRBJ1-6; 8 bases fit TRBD1. CDR3 length: 15 residues. V lost 3 bases, J lost 10 bases, and 8 bases stayed unmatched. Germline V gene lookup returns CDR1 MNHEY and CDR2 SVGAGI. Here the CDR3 reads CASSYGGQGNSPLHF. The CDR3 DNA sequence: TGTGCCAGCAGTTATGGTGGACAGGGAAACTCACCCCTCCACTTT.

The rearrangement uses TRBV4-3 and TRBJ2-3, with 9 bases that match TRBD2. The germline V gene encodes CDR1 LGHNA and CDR2 YSLEER. After removal of 1 base from V and 4 bases from J, the junction contained 6 bases not matched to a gene. This CDR3 has 16 residues. CDR3 region: CASSQARGGDADTQYF. CDR3 nucleotides: TGCGCCAGCAGCCAAGCTCGCGGGGGGGACGCAGATACGCAGTATTTT.

The chain carries TRBV28 and TRBJ2-1; possibly TRBD2 for D (10 bases). The CDR3 is made up of 16 amino acids. Trimming took 2 bases from V and 10 from J, leaving 21 bases between them. Per germline, CDR1 MDHEN and CDR2 SYDVKM. The CDR3 coding sequence is TGTGCCAGCAGTTTAAACAGGGGGCTAGCGGGGGACGAGCAGTTCTTC. The encoded protein is CASSLNRGLAGDEQFF.

This chain connects TRBV14 to TRBJ1-6, with D maybe TRBD1 (6 bases). The CDR3 runs to 14 residues. CDR1 and CDR2 (germline): SGHDN, FVKESK. Trimming cost V 2 bases and J 8 bases, with 10 bases left between them. The CDR3 spells CASSQYRADSPLHF. The CDR3, as DNA: TGTGCCAGCAGCCAATACAGGGCGGATTCACCCCTCCACTTT.